The 10 T cell receptor beta chains below were found in one sample sequenced in a study of cytomegalovirus exposure and HLA in healthy donors. In the PCR, 60 Vbeta and 13 Jbeta primers were used. Profiling relied on immunoSEQ multiplex PCR, and the TCRdb table lists in-frame clones only, not all of them. The sample holds under 170,000 clones, about 60% seen once. Material: PBMCs. These TCRs come from a woman aged 55-70 years in good health and CMV-seropositive.

V usage is TRBV5-1 and J usage is TRBJ2-1; 11 bases agree with TRBD2. Germline CDR1 reads SGHRS; CDR2 reads YFSETQ. The CDR3 covers 16 residues. The ends lost 4 bases at V and 6 bases at J; junction bases unmatched: 9. Written as DNA, the CDR3 is TGCGCCAGCAGCAGGCTTAGCGGGAGGGCCACCAATGAGCAGTTCTTC. Encoded protein: CASSRLSGRATNEQFF.

J is TRBJ2-3 and V is TRBV19; 8 bases line up with TRBD2. The CDR3 is 14 residues long. Trimming removed 3 bases from V and 7 bases from J; junction bases left unmatched: 6. Germline CDR1 and CDR2: LNHDA and SQIVND (reference sequence). CDR3 coding DNA: TGTGCCAGTAGTATTAGCGGGATGTTAAATACGCAGTATTTT. Translated: CASSISGMLNTQYF.

This clone turned up a few times. V and J are TRBV28 and TRBJ2-4, with 8 bases fitting TRBD2. Germline V gene sequence: CDR1 MDHEN, CDR2 SYDVKM. The V and J ends lost 8 bases and 1 base, in that order; junction bases with no gene match: 13. CDR3 length equals 17 residues. The chain's CDR3 is CASFPSAGEVAKNIQYF. The CDR3 nucleotides read TGTGCCAGCTTCCCCTCAGCGGGAGAAGTGGCCAAAAACATTCAGTACTTC.

This clone was seen only a few times. The rearrangement uses TRBV28 and TRBJ2-3; 11 bases map to TRBD1. The V segment lost 7 bases and the J segment 4 bases; nucleotides outside the gene matches: 7. This CDR3 region has 15 residues. The germline CDR1 and CDR2 sequences are MDHEN and SYDVKM. The CDR3 loop reads CASIPGQGVSDTQYF. Written as DNA, the CDR3 is TGTGCCAGCATACCGGGACAGGGGGTTTCAGATACGCAGTATTTT.

The chain uses TRBV28 and TRBJ1-1; tentative D call: TRBD1 (6 bases). The germline V gene encodes CDR1 MDHEN and CDR2 SYDVKM. The CDR3 contains 13 residues. V lost 2 bases and J lost 7, with 11 bases in between. The chain's CDR3 is CASSLTGKVEAFF. The CDR3 region has the DNA TGTGCCAGCAGTTTAACAGGGAAGGTTGAAGCTTTCTTT.

The gene calls are TRBV5-4 and TRBJ1-1, with TRBD1 matching over 7 bases. The CDR3 loop spans 14 amino acids. The germline gives CDR1 SGHNT, CDR2 YYREEE (reference sequence). Unmatched junction bases numbered 3, after V lost 1 base and J lost 3 bases. The chain's CDR3 is CASSLQGEYTEAFF. In DNA form, the CDR3 reads TGTGCCAGCAGCTTGCAGGGGGAGTACACTGAAGCTTTCTTT.

The chain combines TRBV30 with TRBJ1-1; D gene ambiguous. From germline, CDR1 is GTSNPN and CDR2 SVGIG (reference sequence). Deletions cut 0 bases from V and 8 bases from J, with 13 bases between. The CDR3 sequence is 13 residues long. The CDR3 sequence is CAWSVSPIQEAFF. CDR3 DNA sequence: TGTGCCTGGAGTGTTAGCCCTATCCAGGAAGCTTTCTTT.

The chain joins TRBV2 to TRBJ2-1, with D unresolved. CDR1 and CDR2 from the germline V gene are SNHLY and FYNNEI. This CDR3 contains 14 residues. Between the trimmed V and J ends, which lost 3 bases and 1 base, there was a span of 7 bases. The CDR3 spells CASSDEDSYNEQFF. The CDR3 DNA reads TGTGCCAGCAGTGATGAGGATTCCTACAATGAGCAGTTCTTC.

The rearrangement links TRBV6-6 to TRBJ1-1; TRBD1 agrees at 9 bases. The CDR3 totals 14 residues. Germline trimming cut 1 base from V and 8 bases from J; bases unmatched to any gene: 5. CDR1 and CDR2 from the germline V gene are MNHNY and SVGAGI (reference sequence). CDR3 nucleotides: TGTGCCAGCAGTTACTGGATAACAGGGGGCGAAGCTTTCTTT. It translates to CASSYWITGGEAFF.

The chain has TRBV2 and TRBJ1-1; TRBD1 aligns across 12 bases. The CDR3 consists of 16 residues. Per the germline V gene, CDR1 is SNHLY and CDR2 is FYNNEI. Losses at the gene ends were 7 bases for V and 4 bases for J; bases not matched to a gene: 10. This chain's CDR3 is CASILQGQGAFTEAFF. CDR3 bases: TGTGCCAGCATCCTACAGGGACAGGGGGCTTTCACTGAAGCTTTCTTT.